Sequencing of this T cell receptor (beta chain) was carried out in a study of blood T cell repertoires in COVID-19. Measured with immunoSEQ multiplex PCR; TCRdb has only the in-frame clones, and not every one. The sample includes about 98,000 clones, nearly 90% seen only once; the top ten take around 2%. The TCR was taken from a man aged 45-60 years with active COVID-19. The sample taken for sequencing was peripheral blood.

The chain's CDR3 is CAISGRTGGPPGTQYF. CDR3 DNA: TGTGCCATCAGTGGGCGGACAGGGGGACCGCCAGGGACGCAGTATTTT. This rearrangement joins TRBV10-3 to TRBJ2-3, with 10 bases fitting TRBD1. V gave up 4 bases and J gave up 9 bases; unmatched junction bases: 13. Germline loops: CDR1 ENHRY, CDR2 SYGVKD. This CDR3 has 16 amino acids.